Each of the 3 T cell receptor beta chains below was sequenced from the same sample in a study of identical twins. TCRdb used MiXCR to reprocess the 5' RACE reads, holding one entry per CDR3 protein. The table records a few hundred thousand distinct CDR3 sequences, under 9% of them present only once. The same data also went into a second study, on yellow fever vaccine responses in identical twins.

The source material was memory (CD45RO+) T cells sorted from blood. The receptors stem from a woman between 18 and 30 years old in good health.

This clonotype was observed a few times. The chain links TRBV20-1 to TRBJ2-7; D gene unclear. The germline V gene encodes CDR1 DFQATT and CDR2 SNEGSKA (reference sequence). The CDR3 spans 11 residues. V lost 3 bases and J 3 bases, leaving 6 bases between the germline ends. CDR3 sequence: CSASSYYEQYF. The CDR3 DNA sequence: TGCAGTGCTAGCAGCTACTACGAGCAGTACTTC.

CDR3 DNA sequence: TGCAGTGCTAGACCTCATTGGGGACAAGTAAAAATAATGAACACTGAAGCTTTCTTT. Encoded protein: CSARPHWGQVKIMNTEAFF. The rearrangement joins TRBV20-1 to TRBJ1-1, with D perhaps TRBD1 (6 bases). Between the trimmed V and J ends, which lost 2 bases and 0 bases, there was a span of 25 bases. Germline V CDR1 and CDR2: DFQATT, SNEGSKA (reference sequence). CDR3 size: 19 residues.

The CDR3 DNA reads TGCGCCAGCAGCACCAAAGACAGAGACTTTAATTCACCCCTCCACTTT. Protein: CASSTKDRDFNSPLHF. The rearrangement uses TRBV4-1 and TRBJ1-6; a possible D gene is TRBD1 (5 bases). V was trimmed by 5 bases and J by 6 bases, leaving 17 bases between them. The CDR3 has 16 residues. Germline V gene lookup returns CDR1 MGHRA and CDR2 YSYEKL.